This TCR beta chain originates from a study of blood T cells in healthy people across ages. This clonotype was counted between two and nine times. Using a J-beta primer mix together with a sample-barcoded 5' primer, a second PCR was run for roughly 7 to 11 cycles. Every cDNA molecule carried a tag from a template-switch adaptor bearing 12 random nucleotides. TCRdb re-called the 5' RACE reads with MiXCR, one entry per CDR3 protein. Of about 1,500,000 distinct CDR3 sequences listed, 42% are singletons. V shed 5 bases and J shed 5 bases, with 15 bases lying between them. Germline V CDR1 and CDR2: SEHNR, FQNEAQ (reference sequence). This CDR3 is built from 14 residues.

The origin of this receptor is a woman between 18 and 30 years old in good health. V gene TRBV7-9 combines with J gene TRBJ2-5; perhaps TRBD1 as D (6 bases). Sequenced input: blood. Here the CDR3 reads CASSANRVQETQYF. Written as DNA, the CDR3 is TGTGCCAGCAGCGCGAACAGGGTGCAGGAGACCCAGTACTTC. Full variable domain (rest looked up from reference TRBV7-9 and TRBJ2-5): DTGVSQNPRHKITKRGQNVTFRCDPISEHNRLYWYRQTLGQGPEFLTYFQNEAQLEKSRLLSDRFSAERPKGSFSTLEIQRTEQGDSAMYLCASSANRVQETQYFGPGTRLLVL.